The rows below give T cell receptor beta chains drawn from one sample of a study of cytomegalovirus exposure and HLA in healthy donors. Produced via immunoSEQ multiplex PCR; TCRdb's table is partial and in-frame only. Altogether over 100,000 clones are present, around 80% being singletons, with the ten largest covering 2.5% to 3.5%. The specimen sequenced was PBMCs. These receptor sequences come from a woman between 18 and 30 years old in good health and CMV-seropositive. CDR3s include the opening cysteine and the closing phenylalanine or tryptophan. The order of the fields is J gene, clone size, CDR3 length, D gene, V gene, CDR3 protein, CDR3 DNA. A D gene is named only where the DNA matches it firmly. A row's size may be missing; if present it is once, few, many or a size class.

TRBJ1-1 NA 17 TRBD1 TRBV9 CASSEKRDRVGGTEAFF TGTGCCAGCAGCGAGAAAAGGGACAGGGTTGGAGGAACTGAAGCTTTCTTT
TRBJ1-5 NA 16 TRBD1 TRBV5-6 CASSLRGRGLKQPQHF TGTGCCAGCAGCTTGCGGGGCAGGGGGTTAAAACAGCCCCAGCATTTT
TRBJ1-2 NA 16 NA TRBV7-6 CASSSGREGSPEGYTF TGTGCCAGCAGCAGTGGGAGGGAGGGTTCCCCAGAAGGCTACACCTTC
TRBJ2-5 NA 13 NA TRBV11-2 CASSSQGPETQYF TGTGCCAGCAGCTCACAGGGTCCAGAGACCCAGTACTTC
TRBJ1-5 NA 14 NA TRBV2 CASRDNYSNQPQHF TGTGCCAGCCGCGATAATTATAGCAATCAGCCCCAGCATTTT
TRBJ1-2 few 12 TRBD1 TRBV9 CASSGQGSGYTF TGTGCCAGCAGTGGACAGGGAAGTGGCTACACCTTC
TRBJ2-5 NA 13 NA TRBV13 CASSLGDSETQYF TGTGCCAGCAGCTTAGGGGACTCGGAGACCCAGTACTTC
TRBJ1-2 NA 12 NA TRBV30 CAWKGTAYGYTF TGTGCCTGGAAGGGGACTGCCTATGGCTACACCTTC
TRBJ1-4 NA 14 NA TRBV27 CASSKTRRNEKLFF TGTGCCAGCAGCAAGACACGGCGTAATGAAAAACTGTTTTTT
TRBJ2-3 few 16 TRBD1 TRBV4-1 CASSQDDQGAGDTQYF TGCGCCAGCAGCCAAGATGACCAGGGGGCAGGAGATACGCAGTATTTT
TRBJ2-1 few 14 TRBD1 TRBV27 CASRAGQGPNEQFF TGTGCCAGCAGGGCAGGACAGGGTCCGAATGAGCAGTTCTTC
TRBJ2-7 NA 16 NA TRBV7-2 CASSRSSRPSPHEQYF TGTGCCAGCAGCCGTTCGTCGCGGCCCTCTCCCCACGAGCAGTACTTC
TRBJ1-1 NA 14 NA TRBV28 CASSLRGVNTEAFF TGTGCCAGCAGTCTCAGGGGAGTGAACACTGAAGCTTTCTTT
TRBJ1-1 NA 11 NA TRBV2 CASILSTEAFF TGTGCCAGCATACTAAGCACTGAAGCTTTCTTT
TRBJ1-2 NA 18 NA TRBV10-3 CAISVPPGPTGLNYGYTF TGTGCCATCAGTGTGCCTCCGGGACCCACGGGACTTAACTATGGCTACACCTTC
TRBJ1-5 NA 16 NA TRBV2 CASRGRSFKDNLPQHF TGTGCCAGCAGAGGGAGGAGCTTTAAAGACAATTTGCCCCAGCATTTT
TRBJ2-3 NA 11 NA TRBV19 CASSMGTPKYF TGTGCCAGTAGTATGGGGACACCCAAGTATTTT
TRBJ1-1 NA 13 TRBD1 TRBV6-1 CASSVLQGAVAFF TGTGCCAGCAGTGTACTTCAGGGGGCAGTAGCTTTCTTT
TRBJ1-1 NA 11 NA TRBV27 CASKRYTEAFF TGTGCCAGCAAGCGGTACACTGAAGCTTTCTTT
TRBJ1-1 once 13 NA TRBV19 CASSKTVYTEAFF TGTGCCAGTAGTAAAACTGTATACACTGAAGCTTTCTTT
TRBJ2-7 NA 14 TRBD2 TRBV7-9 CASTVAGGAYEQYF TGTGCCAGCACCGTAGCGGGAGGAGCCTACGAGCAGTACTTC
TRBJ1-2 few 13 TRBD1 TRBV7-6 CASSLGQGNGYTF TGTGCCAGCAGCTTGGGACAGGGCAATGGCTACACCTTC
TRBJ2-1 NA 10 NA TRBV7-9 CASLEGEQFF TGTGCCAGCTTGGAGGGTGAGCAGTTCTTC
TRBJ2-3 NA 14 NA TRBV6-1 CASSAGTSTDTQYF TGTGCCAGCAGTGCCGGGACATCGACAGATACGCAGTATTTT
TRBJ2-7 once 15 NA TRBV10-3 CAISEPPSGSYEQYF TGTGCCATCAGTGAGCCTCCTTCGGGGTCCTACGAGCAGTACTTC
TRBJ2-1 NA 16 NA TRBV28 CASSPPGEGAYNEQFF TGTGCCAGCAGTCCCCCCGGGGAGGGGGCCTACAATGAGCAGTTCTTC
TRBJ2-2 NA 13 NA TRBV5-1 CASSLVAVGELFF TGCGCCAGCAGCTTGGTGGCAGTCGGGGAGCTGTTTTTT
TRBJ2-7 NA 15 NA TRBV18 CASSPVSSGAYEQYF TGTGCCAGCTCACCAGTATCCAGCGGTGCCTACGAGCAGTACTTC
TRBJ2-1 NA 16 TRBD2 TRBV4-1 CASSQEKRRGNNEQFF TGCGCCAGCAGCCAAGAAAAACGGCGGGGGAACAATGAGCAGTTCTTC
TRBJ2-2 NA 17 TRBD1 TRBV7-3 CASSLTPGQVNTGELFF TGTGCCAGCAGCCTGACCCCCGGACAGGTTAACACCGGGGAGCTGTTTTTT
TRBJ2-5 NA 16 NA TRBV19 CASSIGAGFRRETQYF TGTGCCAGTAGTATCGGGGCGGGGTTCCGGAGAGAGACCCAGTACTTC
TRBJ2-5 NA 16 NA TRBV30 CAWSFGRRGREETQYF TGTGCCTGGAGTTTCGGACGCAGGGGTCGTGAAGAGACCCAGTACTTC
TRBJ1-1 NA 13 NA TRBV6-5 CASSYSIGREAFF TGTGCCAGCAGTTACTCGATAGGCAGGGAAGCTTTCTTT
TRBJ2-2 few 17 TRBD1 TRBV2 CASSRDRATGSTGELFF TGTGCCAGCAGCCGCGACAGGGCGACCGGATCCACCGGGGAGCTGTTTTTT
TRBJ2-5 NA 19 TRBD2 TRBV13 CASSEQIKTLAGGPKTQYF TGTGCCAGCAGCGAACAAATTAAAACCCTAGCGGGAGGGCCGAAGACCCAGTACTTC
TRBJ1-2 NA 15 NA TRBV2 CASLWSGTGGKGYTF TGTGCCAGTCTTTGGTCCGGGACGGGAGGAAAAGGCTACACCTTC
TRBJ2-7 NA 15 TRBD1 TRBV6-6 CASSYTGQGDGEQYF TGTGCCAGCAGTTATACGGGACAGGGTGATGGGGAGCAGTACTTC
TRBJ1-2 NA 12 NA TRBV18 CASSGGEYGYTF TGTGCCAGCTCGGGGGGAGAGTATGGCTACACCTTC
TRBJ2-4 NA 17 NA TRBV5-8 CASSLYSRSLAKNIQYF TGTGCCAGCAGCTTGTATTCCAGGTCCTTAGCCAAAAACATTCAGTACTTC
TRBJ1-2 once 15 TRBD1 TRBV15 CATSSPDRGPRGYTF TGTGCCACCAGCAGTCCGGACAGGGGGCCACGGGGCTACACCTTC
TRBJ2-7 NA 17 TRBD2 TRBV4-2 CASSRILAGGPSYEQYF TGTGCCAGCAGCCGCATACTAGCGGGAGGGCCTTCCTACGAGCAGTACTTC
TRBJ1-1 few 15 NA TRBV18 CASSGLGRANGEAFF TGTGCCAGCTCAGGCCTCGGGAGGGCTAATGGTGAAGCTTTCTTT
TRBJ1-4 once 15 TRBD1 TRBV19 CASSVVTGAGEKLFF TGTGCCAGTAGTGTTGTGACAGGGGCCGGTGAAAAACTGTTTTTT
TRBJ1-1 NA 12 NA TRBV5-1 CASSLAGPEAFF TGCGCCAGCAGCTTGGCGGGTCCTGAAGCTTTCTTT
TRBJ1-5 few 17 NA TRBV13 CASSPQHGRGRNQPQHF TGTGCCAGCAGCCCACAGCATGGCAGGGGACGAAATCAGCCCCAGCATTTT
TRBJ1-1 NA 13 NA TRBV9 CASNAGGNTEAFF TGTGCCAGCAATGCGGGAGGGAACACTGAAGCTTTCTTT